This record covers a single T cell receptor beta chain. Its antigen is not known. This sample is part of a study of graft-versus-host responses after intestinal transplantation. Whole-study context: Recipients had transplants, and these were multivisceral, liver-intestinal, or isolated intestinal. Anti-thymocyte globulin induction preceded about 3 years of tacrolimus and steroid maintenance in all recipients. Study-wide results and caveats: GvH clonotypes were identified within recipient marrow, with a subset emerging first in ileum or blood. Graft-donor T cell macrochimerism coincided with high graft-versus-host to host-versus-graft clonal ratios in allografts.

Clones were sequenced by immunoSEQ multiplex PCR, and TCRdb holds only the in-frame ones, with some missing. The table has 80,000 to 100,000 clones, approximately 90% seen once. Germline V lookup: CDR1 SGHRS, CDR2 YFSETQ. V shed 3 bases and J 0 bases; nucleotides not matched to a gene: 0. The CDR3 has 15 amino acids. The sample here was unstimulated CD4+ T cells sorted from spleen or lymph node cells, taken before intestinal transplant. This chain uses TRBV5-1 with TRBJ2-3, with 11 bases lining up with TRBD2. This clonotype was obtained from a human donor who received an intestinal transplant. As DNA, the CDR3 is TGCGCCAGCAGCTGGACTAGCGGGAGCACAGATACGCAGTATTTT. Its protein is CASSWTSGSTDTQYF.